This TCR beta chain was identified in a study of blood T cell repertoires in COVID-19. Study-wide background: Sample material is recorded as cDNA or gDNA derived from T cells, B-cell-depleted T cells, or PBMCs.

This clone was counted a few times. Enrolment of Seattle patients took place during active infection, and they were followed longitudinally. CDR3 length: 11 amino acids. Deletions cut 6 bases from V and 7 bases from J, with 10 bases between. Germline V gene lookup returns CDR1 SNHLY and CDR2 FYNNEI. The repertoire was sequenced with immunoSEQ multiplex PCR; TCRdb's copy has only in-frame clones and lacks some. The sample has under 250,000 clones; around nine tenths are singletons. The TCR comes from a man in his forties or fifties with COVID-19, enrolled during active disease. The chain couples TRBV2 to TRBJ2-7, with D perhaps matching TRBD2 (5 bases). The specimen was peripheral blood. In DNA form, the CDR3 reads TGTGCCAGCAGCCAGAAGCGGGAGCAGTACTTC. Translated, it gives CASSQKREQYF.